The present entry profiles one T cell receptor (beta chain) with its context. Its antigen is unknown. This table comes from immunoSEQ multiplex PCR, and its TCRdb copy is limited to in-frame clones, with some not included. In the table there are 90,000 or so clones, 85% of which are singletons. These data come from a study of cytomegalovirus exposure and HLA in healthy donors. Broader study findings: The study labeled 164 TCR beta chains cytomegalovirus-associated. Testing in vitro showed a few CMV-associated chains specific for CMV antigens.

V lost 4 bases and J lost 4, with 17 bases in between. The CDR3 is 15 amino acids. The germline CDR1 and CDR2 sequences are SGHNT and YYREEE (reference sequence). This sequence was found in a man in his late teens or twenties in good health and CMV-seropositive. The specimen sequenced was PBMCs. The chain links TRBV5-4 to TRBJ1-2, with D possibly being TRBD1 (5 bases). The CDR3 DNA follows: TGTGCCAGCAGCAATTTAGGGGTGGGAGGCTATGGCTACACCTTC. Its translation: CASSNLGVGGYGYTF.